This T cell receptor beta chain is drawn from a study of shared clonotypes between healthy human individuals. Naivety among CD8 cells was defined by CD45RO negativity and positive CCR7 selection, thereby excluding terminally differentiated effector memory CD45RA+ cells. Trimming took 5 bases from V and 4 from J, leaving 15 bases between them. The length of the CDR3 is 15 residues. Germline V gives CDR1 SGHAT, CDR2 FQNNGV. Sequencing was performed with immunoSEQ multiplex PCR; in TCRdb, only in-frame clones are kept and a portion is missing. The sample records under 700,000 clones, roughly 96% being singletons.

V is TRBV11-2 and J is TRBJ2-1; possible D gene TRBD2, 5 bases. Sequencing was performed on naive CD8+ T cells sorted from blood. This sequence was found in a woman aged 25 to 39 in good health. The CDR3 protein is CASSHSGGRYNEQFF. CDR3 nucleotide sequence: TGTGCCAGCAGCCACAGCGGAGGTCGGTACAATGAGCAGTTCTTC.